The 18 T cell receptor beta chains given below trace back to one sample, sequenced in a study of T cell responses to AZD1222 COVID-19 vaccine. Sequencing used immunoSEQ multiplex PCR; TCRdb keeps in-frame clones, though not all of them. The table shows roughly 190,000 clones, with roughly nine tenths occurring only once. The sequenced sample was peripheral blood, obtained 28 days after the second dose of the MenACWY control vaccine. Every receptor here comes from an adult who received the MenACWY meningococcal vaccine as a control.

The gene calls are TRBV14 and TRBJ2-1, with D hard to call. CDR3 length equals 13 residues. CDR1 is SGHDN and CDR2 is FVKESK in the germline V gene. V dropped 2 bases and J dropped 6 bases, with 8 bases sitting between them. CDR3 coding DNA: TGTGCCAGCAGCCAAAGACTCCTCAATGAGCAGTTCTTC. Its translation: CASSQRLLNEQFF.

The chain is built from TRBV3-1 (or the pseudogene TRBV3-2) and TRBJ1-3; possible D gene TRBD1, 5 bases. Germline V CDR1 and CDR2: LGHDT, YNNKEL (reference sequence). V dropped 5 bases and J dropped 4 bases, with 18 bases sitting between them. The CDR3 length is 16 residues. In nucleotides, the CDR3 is TGTGCCAGCAGCACGACAGCAAGTTGGATGGGAAACACCATATATTTT. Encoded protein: CASSTTASWMGNTIYF.

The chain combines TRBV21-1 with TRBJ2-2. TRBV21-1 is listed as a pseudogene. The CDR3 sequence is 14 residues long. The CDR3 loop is CASSNKISTGELFF. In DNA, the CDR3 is TGTGCCAGCAGCAATAAGATAAGTACCGGGGAGCTGTTTTTT.

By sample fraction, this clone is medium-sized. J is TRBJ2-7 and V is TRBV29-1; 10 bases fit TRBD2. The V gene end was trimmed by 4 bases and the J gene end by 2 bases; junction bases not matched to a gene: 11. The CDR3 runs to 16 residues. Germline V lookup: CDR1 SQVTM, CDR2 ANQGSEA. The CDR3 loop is CSVGPYGLADTYEQYF. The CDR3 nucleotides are TGCAGCGTTGGGCCCTATGGACTAGCGGATACCTACGAGCAGTACTTC.

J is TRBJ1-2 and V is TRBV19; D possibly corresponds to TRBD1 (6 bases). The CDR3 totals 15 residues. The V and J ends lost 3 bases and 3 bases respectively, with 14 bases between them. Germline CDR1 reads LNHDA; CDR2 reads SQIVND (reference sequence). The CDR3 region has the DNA TGTGCCAGTAGTATCTTCGGCGGGGGCGACTATGGCTACACCTTC. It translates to CASSIFGGGDYGYTF.

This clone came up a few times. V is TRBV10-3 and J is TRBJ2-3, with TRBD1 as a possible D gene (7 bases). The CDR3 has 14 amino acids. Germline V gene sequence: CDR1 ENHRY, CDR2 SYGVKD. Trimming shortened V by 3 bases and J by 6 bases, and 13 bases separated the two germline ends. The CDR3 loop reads CAISEIQGGDTQYF. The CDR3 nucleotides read TGTGCCATCAGTGAAATCCAGGGGGGCGATACGCAGTATTTT.

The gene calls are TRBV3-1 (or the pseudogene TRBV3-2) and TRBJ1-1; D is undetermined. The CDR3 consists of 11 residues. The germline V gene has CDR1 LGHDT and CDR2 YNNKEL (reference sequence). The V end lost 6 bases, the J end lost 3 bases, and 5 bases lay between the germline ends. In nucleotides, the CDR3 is TGTGCCAGCAGTAGGTACACTGAAGCTTTCTTT. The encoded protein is CASSRYTEAFF.

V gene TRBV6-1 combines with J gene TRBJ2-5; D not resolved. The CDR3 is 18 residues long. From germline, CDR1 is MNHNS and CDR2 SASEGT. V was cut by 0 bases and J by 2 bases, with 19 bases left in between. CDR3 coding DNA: TGTGCCAGCAGTGAAGCGCGTAGGTTAGACGCAATTCAAGAGACCCAGTACTTC. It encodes CASSEARRLDAIQETQYF.

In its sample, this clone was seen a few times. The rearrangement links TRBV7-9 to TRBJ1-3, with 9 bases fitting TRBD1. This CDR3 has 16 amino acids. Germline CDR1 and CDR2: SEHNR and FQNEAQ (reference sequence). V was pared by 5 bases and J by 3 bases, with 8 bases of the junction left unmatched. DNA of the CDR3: TGTGCCAGCAGCAAATCAACAGGGGGCATTGGAAACACCATATATTTT. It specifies CASSKSTGGIGNTIYF. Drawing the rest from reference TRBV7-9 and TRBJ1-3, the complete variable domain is DTGVSQNPRHKITKRGQNVTFRCDPISEHNRLYWYRQTLGQGPEFLTYFQNEAQLEKSRLLSDRFSAERPKGSFSTLEIQRTEQGDSAMYLCASSKSTGGIGNTIYFGEGSWLTVV.

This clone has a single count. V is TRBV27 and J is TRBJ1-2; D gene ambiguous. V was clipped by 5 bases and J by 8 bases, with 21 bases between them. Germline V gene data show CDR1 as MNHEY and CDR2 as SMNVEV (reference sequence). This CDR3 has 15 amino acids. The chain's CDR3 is CASSPLGGAQQGYTF. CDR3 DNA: TGTGCCAGCAGTCCCCTCGGAGGTGCTCAACAAGGCTACACCTTC.

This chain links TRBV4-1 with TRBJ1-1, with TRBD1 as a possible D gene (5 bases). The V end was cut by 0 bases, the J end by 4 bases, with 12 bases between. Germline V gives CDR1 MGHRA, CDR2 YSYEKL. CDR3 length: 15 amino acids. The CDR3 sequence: CASSQDGGLPTEAFF. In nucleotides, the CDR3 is TGCGCCAGCAGCCAAGATGGGGGACTTCCCACTGAAGCTTTCTTT.

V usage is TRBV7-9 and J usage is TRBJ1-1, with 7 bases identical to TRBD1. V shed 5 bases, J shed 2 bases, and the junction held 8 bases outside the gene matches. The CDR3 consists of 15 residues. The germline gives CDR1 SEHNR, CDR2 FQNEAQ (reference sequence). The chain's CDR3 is CASSPGQKFNTEAFF. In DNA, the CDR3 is TGTGCCAGCAGCCCGGGACAGAAATTTAACACTGAAGCTTTCTTT.

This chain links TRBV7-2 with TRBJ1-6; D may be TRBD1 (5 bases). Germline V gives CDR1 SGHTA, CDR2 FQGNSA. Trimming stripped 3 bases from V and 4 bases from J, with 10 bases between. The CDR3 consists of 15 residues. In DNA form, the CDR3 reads TGTGCCAGCAGCTTCCGGGGGGGTTATAATTCACCCCTCCACTTT. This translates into CASSFRGGYNSPLHF. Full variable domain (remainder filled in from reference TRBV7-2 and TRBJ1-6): GAGVSQSPSNKVTEKGKDVELRCDPISGHTALYWYRQSLGQGLEFLIYFQGNSAPDKSGLPSDRFSAERTGGSVSTLTIQRTQQEDSAVYLCASSFRGGYNSPLHFGNGTRLTVT.

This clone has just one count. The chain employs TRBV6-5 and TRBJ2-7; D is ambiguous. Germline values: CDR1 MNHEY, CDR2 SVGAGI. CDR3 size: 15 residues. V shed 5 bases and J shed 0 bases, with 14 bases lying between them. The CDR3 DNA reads TGTGCCAGCAGTCGGGCTTTCTCCAGCTCCTACGAGCAGTACTTC. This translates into CASSRAFSSSYEQYF.

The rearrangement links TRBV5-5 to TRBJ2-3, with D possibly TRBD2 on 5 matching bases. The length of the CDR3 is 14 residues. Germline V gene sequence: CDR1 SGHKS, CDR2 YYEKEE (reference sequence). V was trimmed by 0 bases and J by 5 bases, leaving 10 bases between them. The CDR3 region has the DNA TGTGCCAGCAGCTTGGTGAGGGTGGGAGATACGCAGTATTTT. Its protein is CASSLVRVGDTQYF.

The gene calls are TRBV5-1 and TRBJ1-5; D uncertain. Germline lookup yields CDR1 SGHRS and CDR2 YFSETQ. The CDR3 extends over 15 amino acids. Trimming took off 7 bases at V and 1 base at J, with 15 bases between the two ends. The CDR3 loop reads CASAPEGRSNQPQHF. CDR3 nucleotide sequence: TGCGCCAGCGCCCCCGAGGGAAGAAGCAATCAGCCCCAGCATTTT.

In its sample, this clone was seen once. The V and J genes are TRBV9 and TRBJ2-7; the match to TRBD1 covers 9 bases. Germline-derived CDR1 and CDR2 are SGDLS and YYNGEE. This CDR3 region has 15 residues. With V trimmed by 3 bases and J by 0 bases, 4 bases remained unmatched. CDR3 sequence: CASSEGTGSSYEQYF. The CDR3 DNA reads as TGTGCCAGCAGCGAGGGGACAGGGAGCTCCTACGAGCAGTACTTC.

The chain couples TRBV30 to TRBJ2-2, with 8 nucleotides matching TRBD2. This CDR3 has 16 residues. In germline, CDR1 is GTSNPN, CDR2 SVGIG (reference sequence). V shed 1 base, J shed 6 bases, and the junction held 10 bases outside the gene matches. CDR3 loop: CAWSDWTSSAPGELFF. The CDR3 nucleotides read TGTGCCTGGAGTGATTGGACTAGCTCGGCTCCCGGGGAGCTGTTTTTT.